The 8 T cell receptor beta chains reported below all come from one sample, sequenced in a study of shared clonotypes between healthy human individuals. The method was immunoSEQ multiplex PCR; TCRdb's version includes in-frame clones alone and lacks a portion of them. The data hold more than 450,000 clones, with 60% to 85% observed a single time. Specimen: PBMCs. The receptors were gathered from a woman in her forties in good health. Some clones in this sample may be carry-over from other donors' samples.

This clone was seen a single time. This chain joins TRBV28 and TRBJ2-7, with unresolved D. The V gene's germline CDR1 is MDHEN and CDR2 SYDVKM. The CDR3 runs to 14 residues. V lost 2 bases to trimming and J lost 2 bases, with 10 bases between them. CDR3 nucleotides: TGTGCCAGCAGTTTAGTGGGGAAACCCTACGAGCAGTACTTC. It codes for CASSLVGKPYEQYF.

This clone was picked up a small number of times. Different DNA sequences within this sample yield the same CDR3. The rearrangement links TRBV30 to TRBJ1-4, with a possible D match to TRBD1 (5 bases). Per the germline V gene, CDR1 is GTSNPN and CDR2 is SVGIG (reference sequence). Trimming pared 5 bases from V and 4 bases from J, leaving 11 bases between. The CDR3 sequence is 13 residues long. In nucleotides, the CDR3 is TGTGCCTGGCGGGACGGCTTTAATGAAAAACTGTTTTTT. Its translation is CAWRDGFNEKLFF.

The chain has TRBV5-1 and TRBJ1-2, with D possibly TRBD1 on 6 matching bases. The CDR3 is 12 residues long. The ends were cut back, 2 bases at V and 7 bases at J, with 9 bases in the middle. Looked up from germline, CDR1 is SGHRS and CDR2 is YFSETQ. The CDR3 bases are TGCGCCAGCAGCTTTTCGGACAGTGGCTACACCTTC. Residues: CASSFSDSGYTF.

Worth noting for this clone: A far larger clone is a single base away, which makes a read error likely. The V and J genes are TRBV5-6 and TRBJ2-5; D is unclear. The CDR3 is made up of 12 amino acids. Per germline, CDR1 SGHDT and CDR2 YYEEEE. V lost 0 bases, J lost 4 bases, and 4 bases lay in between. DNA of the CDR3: TGTGCCAGCAGCTTGGCCGGAGAGACCCAGTACTTC. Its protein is CASSLAGETQYF.

CDR3 sequence (DNA): TGTGCCAGCAGTGGGACATATCAAAGCATTCAGTACTTC. Its translation: CASSGTYQSIQYF. The J gene is TRBJ2-4, the V gene TRBV27, with TRBD1 as a possible D gene (6 bases). V was shortened by 5 bases and J by 9 bases, with 14 bases between the two germline ends. Per germline, CDR1 MNHEY and CDR2 SMNVEV (reference sequence). The CDR3 is made up of 13 amino acids.

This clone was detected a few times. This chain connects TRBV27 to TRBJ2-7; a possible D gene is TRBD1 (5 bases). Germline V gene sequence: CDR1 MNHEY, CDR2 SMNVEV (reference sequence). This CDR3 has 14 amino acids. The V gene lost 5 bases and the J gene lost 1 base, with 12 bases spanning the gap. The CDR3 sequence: CASSTNRQSYEQYF. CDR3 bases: TGTGCCAGCAGTACAAACAGGCAATCCTACGAGCAGTACTTC.

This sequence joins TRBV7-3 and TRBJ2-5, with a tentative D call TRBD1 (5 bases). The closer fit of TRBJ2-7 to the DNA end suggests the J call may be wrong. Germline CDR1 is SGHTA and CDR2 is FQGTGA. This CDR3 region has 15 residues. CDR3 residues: CASSNPDIPPYEQYF. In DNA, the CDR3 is TGTGCCAGCAGCAACCCGGACATTCCCCCCTACGAGCAGTACTTC.

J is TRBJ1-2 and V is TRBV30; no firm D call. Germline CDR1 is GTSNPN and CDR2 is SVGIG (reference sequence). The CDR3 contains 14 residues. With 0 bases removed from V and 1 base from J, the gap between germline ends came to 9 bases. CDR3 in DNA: TGTGCCTGGAGTGTACGTCGAATTAACTATGGCTACACCTTC. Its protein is CAWSVRRINYGYTF.